This record concerns one TCR beta chain sequence. As yet, its antigen is unknown. Rearranged V-D-J TRB sequences were amplified with a mixed TRB-A/B primer pool. TCRdb used MiXCR to reprocess the multiplex PCR reads, holding one entry per CDR3 protein. The sample contains approximately 11,000 distinct CDR3 sequences, roughly 30% of which appear only once. The template was genomic DNA from peripheral blood, not RNA. The sample originates from a study of T cell repertoires in aging, cancer and after chemotherapy. Study-level background: Clear clonal overlap appeared across healthy donor samples taken over several months to years. Study-level results: Across the chemotherapy interval, each cancer cohort showed higher median generation probability, suggesting thymic rebound.

The CDR3 is made up of 13 amino acids. The ends were cut back, 4 bases at V and 4 bases at J, with 11 bases in the middle. In germline, CDR1 is SGHKS, CDR2 YYEKEE (reference sequence). The sample was blood. This TCR was sampled from a human donor in good health. The chain combines TRBV5-5 with TRBJ1-1; D is unresolved. The CDR3 DNA reads TGTGCCAGCAGCACTTTGACGGGCACTGAAGCTTTCTTT. It encodes CASSTLTGTEAFF.